These T cell receptor beta chains were read from a single sample in a study of T-cell reconstitution after alpha-beta-depleted transplantation in children. Via MiXCR, TCRdb re-called the PCR reads, giving one row per CDR3 protein. The data show hundreds of thousands of distinct CDR3 sequences, roughly 14% seen once. The specimen comprised PBMCs, sampled before TCRalphabeta/CD19-depleted stem cell transplant. The receptor source for this set is a girl between 2 and 10 years old with congenital amegakaryocytic thrombocytopenia, due to receive a stem cell transplant. Each CDR3 is given with its conserved first and last residue. A D gene is named only where the DNA matches it firmly. Expanded clones get a size class; other rows say once, few or many, or leave the size out.

d_call: NA; v_call: TRBV29-1; j_call: TRBJ2-1; clone_size: NA; cdr3_aa: CSVLANEQFF; cdr3_nt: TGCAGCGTCCTCGCCAATGAGCAGTTCTTC
d_call: TRBD2; v_call: TRBV20-1; j_call: TRBJ2-7; clone_size: few; cdr3_aa: CSVRGRVDEQYF; cdr3_nt: TGCAGTGTTCGCGGGAGGGTCGACGAGCAGTACTTC
d_call: NA; v_call: TRBV15; j_call: TRBJ2-2; clone_size: NA; cdr3_aa: CATSREQGRNTGELFF; cdr3_nt: TGTGCCACCAGCAGAGAGCAGGGGCGAAACACCGGGGAGCTGTTTTTT
d_call: TRBD2; v_call: TRBV12-3/TRBV12-4; j_call: TRBJ2-3; clone_size: many; cdr3_aa: CASRPGGIDTQYF; cdr3_nt: TGTGCCAGCAGACCGGGAGGGATAGATACGCAGTATTTT
d_call: NA; v_call: TRBV5-1; j_call: TRBJ2-1; clone_size: many; cdr3_aa: CASSLEGGTYNEQFF; cdr3_nt: TGCGCCAGCAGCTTGGAAGGGGGGACCTACAATGAGCAGTTCTTC
d_call: NA; v_call: TRBV28; j_call: TRBJ1-2; clone_size: NA; cdr3_aa: CASHTSTVRYGYTF; cdr3_nt: TGTGCCAGCCATACCTCCACAGTCCGCTATGGCTACACCTTC
d_call: NA; v_call: TRBV20-1; j_call: TRBJ2-5; clone_size: many; cdr3_aa: CSATPGLVQETQYF; cdr3_nt: TGCAGTGCTACACCGGGACTGGTACAAGAGACCCAGTACTTC
d_call: NA; v_call: TRBV4-1; j_call: TRBJ2-2; clone_size: many; cdr3_aa: CASSFVGFWRATTGELFF; cdr3_nt: TGCGCCAGCAGCTTCGTTGGCTTCTGGCGGGCAACCACCGGGGAGCTGTTTTTT
d_call: NA; v_call: TRBV10-3; j_call: TRBJ1-5; clone_size: NA; cdr3_aa: CAISPGPLSNQPQHF; cdr3_nt: TGTGCCATCAGCCCCGGCCCCCTTAGCAATCAGCCCCAGCATTTT
d_call: NA; v_call: TRBV20-1; j_call: TRBJ2-2; clone_size: many; cdr3_aa: CSARNAQVNTGELFF; cdr3_nt: TGCAGTGCTAGAAATGCTCAAGTGAACACCGGGGAGCTGTTTTTT
d_call: TRBD1; v_call: TRBV20-1; j_call: TRBJ1-3; clone_size: NA; cdr3_aa: CSAGQGLLSGNTIYF; cdr3_nt: TGCAGTGCTGGACAGGGGCTACTCTCTGGAAACACCATATATTTT
d_call: TRBD2; v_call: TRBV29-1; j_call: TRBJ2-3; clone_size: many; cdr3_aa: CSVEKTGGGTDTQYF; cdr3_nt: TGCAGCGTTGAAAAGACGGGGGGTGGGACAGATACGCAGTATTTT
d_call: NA; v_call: TRBV4-2; j_call: TRBJ2-2; clone_size: few; cdr3_aa: CASSQDLSWTGELFF; cdr3_nt: TGTGCCAGCAGCCAAGATCTCTCGTGGACCGGGGAGCTGTTTTTT
d_call: NA; v_call: TRBV10-3; j_call: TRBJ2-7; clone_size: many; cdr3_aa: CAISDSVENYEQYF; cdr3_nt: TGTGCCATCAGTGATTCGGTGGAAAACTACGAGCAGTACTTC
d_call: NA; v_call: TRBV20-1; j_call: TRBJ1-5; clone_size: many; cdr3_aa: CSASINSNQPQHF; cdr3_nt: TGCAGTGCTAGTATCAATAGCAATCAGCCCCAGCATTTT
d_call: NA; v_call: TRBV19; j_call: TRBJ2-5; clone_size: NA; cdr3_aa: CASSMGLVSETQYF; cdr3_nt: TGTGCCAGTAGTATGGGTCTAGTTTCCGAGACCCAGTACTTC
d_call: TRBD1; v_call: TRBV30; j_call: TRBJ2-2; clone_size: many; cdr3_aa: CAWSVRRDSTGELFF; cdr3_nt: TGTGCCTGGAGTGTACGTAGGGACAGCACCGGGGAGCTGTTTTTT
d_call: NA; v_call: TRBV20-1; j_call: TRBJ2-3; clone_size: NA; cdr3_aa: CSAILAAAPSTDTQYF; cdr3_nt: TGCAGTGCTATTTTAGCAGCCGCCCCCAGCACAGATACGCAGTATTTT
d_call: TRBD2; v_call: TRBV6-5; j_call: TRBJ2-1; clone_size: many; cdr3_aa: CASSYSERGYNEQFF; cdr3_nt: TGTGCCAGCAGTTACTCGGAGCGGGGATACAATGAGCAGTTCTTC
d_call: TRBD1; v_call: TRBV28; j_call: TRBJ2-3; clone_size: NA; cdr3_aa: CASSRDRGITDTQYF; cdr3_nt: TGTGCCAGCAGTCGGGACAGGGGAATCACAGATACGCAGTATTTT
d_call: NA; v_call: TRBV7-8; j_call: TRBJ1-1; clone_size: many; cdr3_aa: CASSDGQNTEAFF; cdr3_nt: TGTGCCAGCAGCGACGGACAGAACACTGAAGCTTTCTTT
d_call: NA; v_call: TRBV28; j_call: TRBJ2-7; clone_size: many; cdr3_aa: CASSDGYYEQYF; cdr3_nt: TGTGCCAGCAGTGACGGATACTACGAGCAGTACTTC
d_call: NA; v_call: TRBV18; j_call: TRBJ2-3; clone_size: NA; cdr3_aa: CASSPQHTDTQYF; cdr3_nt: TGTGCCAGCTCACCACAGCACACAGATACGCAGTATTTT
d_call: NA; v_call: TRBV6-5; j_call: TRBJ2-1; clone_size: NA; cdr3_aa: CASSSSLSGTSYNEQFF; cdr3_nt: TGTGCCAGCAGTTCCTCCCTTAGCGGAACCTCCTACAATGAGCAGTTCTTC
d_call: NA; v_call: TRBV20-1; j_call: TRBJ2-7; clone_size: many; cdr3_aa: CSAYRDPHEQYF; cdr3_nt: TGCAGTGCGTACAGGGACCCCCACGAGCAGTACTTC
d_call: TRBD2; v_call: TRBV5-5; j_call: TRBJ2-5; clone_size: NA; cdr3_aa: CASSQLTSGQETQYF; cdr3_nt: TGTGCCAGCAGCCAATTGACTAGCGGCCAAGAGACCCAGTACTTC
d_call: TRBD2; v_call: TRBV20-1; j_call: TRBJ2-1; clone_size: many; cdr3_aa: CSAVGWREGLSYNEQFF; cdr3_nt: TGCAGTGCTGTGGGGTGGCGGGAGGGCCTGTCCTACAATGAGCAGTTCTTC
d_call: TRBD1; v_call: TRBV12-3/TRBV12-4; j_call: TRBJ1-5; clone_size: few; cdr3_aa: CASSLTTGFQPQHF; cdr3_nt: TGTGCCAGCAGTTTAACGACAGGGTTCCAGCCCCAGCATTTT
d_call: NA; v_call: TRBV27; j_call: TRBJ1-4; clone_size: many; cdr3_aa: CASKLTQGSEKLFF; cdr3_nt: TGTGCCAGCAAACTTACCCAGGGGAGTGAAAAACTGTTTTTT
d_call: NA; v_call: TRBV25-1; j_call: TRBJ1-1; clone_size: few; cdr3_aa: CASSETSYPNTEAFF; cdr3_nt: TGTGCCAGCAGTGAAACATCCTACCCGAACACTGAAGCTTTCTTT
d_call: TRBD2; v_call: TRBV24-1; j_call: TRBJ2-5; clone_size: few; cdr3_aa: CATSDGTSGSGWETQYF; cdr3_nt: TGTGCCACCAGTGATGGGACTAGCGGGAGTGGGTGGGAGACCCAGTACTTC
d_call: TRBD1; v_call: TRBV11-2; j_call: TRBJ1-1; clone_size: NA; cdr3_aa: CASVLRGTGVTEAFF; cdr3_nt: TGTGCCAGCGTATTAAGGGGGACAGGCGTCACTGAAGCTTTCTTT
d_call: NA; v_call: TRBV4-2; j_call: TRBJ2-7; clone_size: many; cdr3_aa: CASSQDSGHYEQYF; cdr3_nt: TGTGCCAGCAGCCAAGATAGCGGTCACTACGAGCAGTACTTC
d_call: NA; v_call: TRBV10-2; j_call: TRBJ2-5; clone_size: NA; cdr3_aa: CASSDYRVLETQYF; cdr3_nt: TGCGCCAGCAGTGACTACAGGGTCCTGGAGACCCAGTACTTC
d_call: TRBD2; v_call: TRBV6-5; j_call: TRBJ2-2; clone_size: many; cdr3_aa: CASSPGSGGVPGELFF; cdr3_nt: TGTGCCAGCAGTCCGGGTTCGGGGGGAGTCCCCGGGGAGCTGTTTTTT
d_call: NA; v_call: TRBV20-1; j_call: TRBJ2-5; clone_size: many; cdr3_aa: CSARDWRRETQYF; cdr3_nt: TGCAGTGCTAGAGATTGGAGGAGGGAGACCCAGTACTTC
d_call: TRBD2; v_call: TRBV7-2; j_call: TRBJ2-2; clone_size: few; cdr3_aa: CASSLDSGRLAGELFF; cdr3_nt: TGTGCCAGCAGCTTAGACAGCGGGAGATTGGCCGGGGAGCTGTTTTTT
d_call: NA; v_call: TRBV12-3/TRBV12-4; j_call: TRBJ2-6; clone_size: many; cdr3_aa: CASSLEPRANVLTF; cdr3_nt: TGTGCCAGCAGTTTAGAGCCCCGGGCCAACGTCCTGACTTTC
d_call: NA; v_call: TRBV3-1; j_call: TRBJ2-3; clone_size: NA; cdr3_aa: CASSQDRLVRGTQYF; cdr3_nt: TGTGCCAGCAGCCAAGATCGACTAGTCCGTGGTACGCAGTATTTT
d_call: TRBD2; v_call: TRBV20-1; j_call: TRBJ2-1; clone_size: many; cdr3_aa: CSAMTGTSGYNEQFF; cdr3_nt: TGCAGTGCAATGACCGGGACTAGCGGTTACAATGAGCAGTTCTTC
d_call: NA; v_call: TRBV5-1; j_call: TRBJ2-5; clone_size: many; cdr3_aa: CASSPRQYQETQYF; cdr3_nt: TGCGCCAGCAGCCCTCGGCAGTACCAAGAGACCCAGTACTTC
d_call: NA; v_call: TRBV25-1; j_call: TRBJ2-2; clone_size: many; cdr3_aa: CASSRGYGGGELFF; cdr3_nt: TGTGCCAGCAGTCGGGGGTACGGTGGCGGGGAGCTGTTTTTT
d_call: TRBD2; v_call: TRBV7-7; j_call: TRBJ2-1; clone_size: few; cdr3_aa: CASSRTTLGILAGPSDEQFF; cdr3_nt: TGTGCCAGCAGCCGTACGACTCTTGGAATCCTAGCGGGACCGTCGGATGAGCAGTTCTTC
d_call: NA; v_call: TRBV3-1; j_call: TRBJ1-2; clone_size: few; cdr3_aa: CASSYRPLTRTAENYGYTF; cdr3_nt: TGTGCCAGCAGCTATCGTCCACTAACCCGGACAGCCGAGAACTATGGCTACACCTTC
d_call: NA; v_call: TRBV5-1; j_call: TRBJ1-5; clone_size: many; cdr3_aa: CASSLAGPDQPQHF; cdr3_nt: TGCGCCAGCAGCTTGGCCGGGCCGGATCAGCCCCAGCATTTT
d_call: NA; v_call: TRBV20-1; j_call: TRBJ2-1; clone_size: NA; cdr3_aa: CSASTGSPPVYNEQFF; cdr3_nt: TGCAGTGCTAGTACCGGGAGCCCACCCGTTTACAATGAGCAGTTCTTC